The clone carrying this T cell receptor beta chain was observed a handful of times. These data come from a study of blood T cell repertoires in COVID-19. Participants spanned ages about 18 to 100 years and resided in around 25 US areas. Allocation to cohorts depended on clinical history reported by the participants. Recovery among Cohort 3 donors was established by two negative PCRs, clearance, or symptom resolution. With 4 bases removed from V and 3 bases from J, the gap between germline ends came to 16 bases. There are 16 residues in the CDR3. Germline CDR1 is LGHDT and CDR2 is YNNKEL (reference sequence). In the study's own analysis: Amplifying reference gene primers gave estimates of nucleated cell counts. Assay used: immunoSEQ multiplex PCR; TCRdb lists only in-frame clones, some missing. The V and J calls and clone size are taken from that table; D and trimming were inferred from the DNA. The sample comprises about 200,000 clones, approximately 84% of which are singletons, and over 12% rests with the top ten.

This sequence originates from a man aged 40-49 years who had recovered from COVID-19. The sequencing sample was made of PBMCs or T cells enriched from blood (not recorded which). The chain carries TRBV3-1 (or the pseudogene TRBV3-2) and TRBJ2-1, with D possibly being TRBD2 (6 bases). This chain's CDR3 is CASSLGRRAYYNEQFF. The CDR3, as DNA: TGTGCCAGCAGCCTTGGTAGGAGGGCGTACTACAATGAGCAGTTCTTC.